The 28 T cell receptor beta chains listed next were all sequenced from one sample in a study of Graves' ophthalmopathy and Graves' hyperthyroidism. RNA transcripts were the template, and TCR beta CDR3 regions were amplified from them. HTBI primers were used in a first-round RT-PCR, which preceded a second-round multiplex PCR. TCRdb reprocessed the multiplex PCR reads with MiXCR, giving one entry per CDR3 protein. The sample consists of about 400,000 distinct CDR3 sequences, approximately 20% of them appearing once. Sequencing used peripheral blood. All receptors derive from a young woman with Graves' ophthalmopathy.

This clonotype was detected many times. The chain couples TRBV28 to TRBJ2-5, with a weak D call TRBD2 (5 bases). The V end lost 1 base, the J end lost 5 bases, and 14 bases lay between the germline ends. This CDR3 spans 15 amino acids. Germline V gives CDR1 MDHEN, CDR2 SYDVKM. CDR3 protein: CASSLYEGQMETQYF. In DNA form, the CDR3 reads TGTGCCAGCAGTTTATATGAGGGTCAGATGGAGACCCAGTACTTC.

This clonotype was seen at least ten times. The chain combines TRBV6-2 or TRBV6-3 with TRBJ2-7; no reliable D call. CDR3 length: 12 amino acids. The germline V gene has CDR1 MNHEY and CDR2 SVGEGT. V lost 5 bases and J lost 4, with 9 bases in between. CDR3 protein: CASSGRGYEQYF. CDR3 coding DNA: TGTGCCAGCAGTGGACGCGGTTACGAGCAGTACTTC.

This clonotype was recorded at least ten times. The chain links TRBV12-3 or TRBV12-4 to TRBJ2-7; 11 bases are a match to TRBD2. After removal of 7 bases from V and 4 bases from J, the junction contained 6 bases not matched to a gene. The CDR3 length is 14 residues. The CDR3 here is CASKTSGSSYEQYF. CDR3 nucleotides: TGTGCCAGCAAAACTAGCGGGAGCAGTTACGAGCAGTACTTC.

This clonotype was counted at least ten times. A much larger clone is a single base away; this may be a read error. V usage is TRBV12-3 or TRBV12-4 and J usage is TRBJ1-1; the match to TRBD1 covers 10 bases. Trimming at V came to 6 bases and at J to 1 base, leaving 2 bases not matched to a gene. The CDR3 consists of 14 residues. CDR3 protein: CASRRQGANTEAFF. The CDR3 DNA follows: TGTGCCAGCAGACGACAGGGGGCGAACACTGAAGCTTTCTTT.

This clonotype was seen ten or more times. The V and J genes are TRBV9 and TRBJ2-7, with D perhaps TRBD2 (6 bases). The CDR3 has 13 residues. Trimming removed 4 bases at V and 8 bases at J, with 16 bases between. From germline, CDR1 is SGDLS and CDR2 YYNGEE. CDR3 region: CASSPTSREKQYF. For the CDR3, the DNA is TGTGCCAGCAGCCCAACTAGTCGGGAGAAGCAGTACTTC.

This clonotype was counted many times. The V and J genes are TRBV28 and TRBJ2-4; D is undetermined. The germline V and J ends were trimmed by 1 base and 5 bases, with 9 bases remaining between them. The CDR3 is 14 residues long. In germline, CDR1 is MDHEN, CDR2 SYDVKM. CDR3 DNA sequence: TGTGCCAGCAGTTTATCGGTCACCCAAAACATTCAGTACTTC. Its protein is CASSLSVTQNIQYF.

CDR3 in amino acids: CASSPTGSDTGELFF. CDR3 nucleotide sequence: TGTGCCAGCAGCCCAACCGGGTCAGACACCGGGGAGCTGTTTTTT. The gene calls are TRBV11-2 and TRBJ2-2, with D unresolved. The CDR3 covers 15 residues. The germline V gene encodes CDR1 SGHAT and CDR2 FQNNGV. V lost 5 bases and J lost 3, with 13 bases in between.

This clonotype has at least ten counts. The chain combines TRBV10-1 with TRBJ1-2; 7 bases map to TRBD1. Germline lookup yields CDR1 WNHNN and CDR2 SYGVQD (reference sequence). The trim removed 7 bases at V and 8 bases at J, leaving 16 bases unmatched. This CDR3 contains 15 residues. The CDR3 nucleotides read TGCGCCAGCATGAAGCGGGACAGACCCTTGAACGGCTACACCTTC. This gives the protein CASMKRDRPLNGYTF.

This clonotype was detected only a few times. This chain joins TRBV11-2 and TRBJ2-7; 12 nucleotides line up with TRBD2. CDR1 and CDR2 from the germline V gene are SGHAT and FQNNGV. The V gene end was trimmed by 5 bases and the J gene end by 7 bases; junction bases not matched to a gene: 12. CDR3 length: 16 residues. The CDR3 DNA is TGTGCCAGCAGCGCTCCTGAACTAGCGGGAGGAGGTGAGCAGTACTTC. Translated, it gives CASSAPELAGGGEQYF.

This clonotype was picked up many times. The gene calls are TRBV12-3 or TRBV12-4 and TRBJ2-7; tentatively, D is TRBD1 (5 bases). Trimming left V 6 bases short and J 3 bases short, with 12 bases between. CDR3 size: 13 residues. The CDR3 DNA sequence: TGTGCCAGCAGCCTCAGGGAAAACTACGAGCAGTACTTC. As protein: CASSLRENYEQYF.

This clonotype was counted at least ten times. The DNA is omitted, as the CDR3 cannot be located on it reliably, and the CDR3 follows TCRdb's listing. The CDR3 sequence is CASSSSGRKTQYF. The chain has TRBV6-5 and TRBJ2-5. Germline-derived CDR1 and CDR2 are MNHEY and SVGAGI. Ends included, the CDR3 has 13 residues.

This rearrangement joins TRBV30 to TRBJ2-7; D is unresolved. The germline V gene has CDR1 GTSNPN and CDR2 SVGIG (reference sequence). V lost 1 base to trimming and J lost 3 bases, with 7 bases between them. The CDR3 length is 12 residues. CDR3 protein: CAWSGQLYEQYF. The CDR3 nucleotides read TGTGCCTGGAGTGGGCAGCTCTACGAGCAGTACTTC.

There are many counts of this clonotype. This chain connects TRBV7-8 to TRBJ1-3; no reliable D call. This CDR3 comprises 17 residues. The germline V and J ends were trimmed by 5 bases and 0 bases, with 17 bases remaining between them. Looked up from germline, CDR1 is SGHVS and CDR2 is FQNEAQ. The CDR3 protein is CASSPSSRRSSGNTIYF. The CDR3 nucleotides read TGTGCCAGCAGCCCATCGTCCCGCAGGAGCTCTGGAAACACCATATATTTT.

The rearrangement links TRBV6-1 to TRBJ2-2; maybe TRBD1 (8 bases). This CDR3 is 17 amino acids long. CDR1 is MNHNS and CDR2 is SASEGT in the germline V gene. V was trimmed by 6 bases and J by 4 bases, leaving 21 bases between them. The CDR3 nucleotides read TGTGCCAGCAGCCCCAGGGGGGGACAGGAGATCACCGGGGAGCTGTTTTTT. This gives the protein CASSPRGGQEITGELFF.

This clonotype was found many times. J is TRBJ1-1 and V is TRBV2; possible D gene TRBD1, 6 bases. This CDR3 contains 15 residues. The V end was cut by 2 bases, the J end by 0 bases, with 10 bases between. CDR1 and CDR2 (germline): SNHLY, FYNNEI. CDR3: CASSEQTGLNTEAFF. As DNA, the CDR3 is TGTGCCAGCAGTGAACAGACAGGCTTGAACACTGAAGCTTTCTTT.

This clonotype came up many times. The chain couples TRBV24-1 to TRBJ1-2; unclear D gene. CDR3 length equals 14 residues. Trimming cost V 3 bases and J 4 bases, with 11 bases left between them. Germline-derived CDR1 and CDR2 are KGHDR and SFDVKD. This CDR3 is CATSDTRRTYGYTF. The DNA for the CDR3 is TGTGCCACCAGTGATACCCGACGGACCTATGGCTACACCTTC.

This clonotype occurred a few times. This chain links TRBV11-1 with TRBJ1-3; 12 nucleotides agree with TRBD1. The V gene end was trimmed by 5 bases and the J gene end by 1 base; junction bases not matched to a gene: 12. The germline V gene encodes CDR1 SGHAT and CDR2 FQDESV (reference sequence). This CDR3 is 19 amino acids long. The CDR3 DNA reads TGTGCCAGCAGCCATAGGGGGACAGGGGGCTTTCAATCTGGAAACACCATATATTTT. It is translated as CASSHRGTGGFQSGNTIYF.

This clonotype was seen ten or more times. The J gene is TRBJ2-5, the V gene TRBV29-1, with a weak D call TRBD2 (5 bases). The CDR3 extends over 13 amino acids. Germline-derived CDR1 and CDR2 are SQVTM and ANQGSEA. V was clipped by 7 bases and J by 4 bases, with 16 bases between them. The CDR3 loop reads CSGQAGSRETQYF. In DNA form, the CDR3 reads TGCAGCGGCCAGGCGGGTTCCCGAGAGACCCAGTACTTC.

This clonotype came up many times. The chain joins TRBV5-1 to TRBJ2-4; D call uncertain. CDR3 size: 14 residues. Germline V gives CDR1 SGHRS, CDR2 YFSETQ. Between the trimmed V and J ends, which lost 0 bases and 0 bases, there was a span of 4 bases. The CDR3 loop reads CASSLALAKNIQYF. The CDR3 region has the DNA TGCGCCAGCAGCTTGGCATTAGCCAAAAACATTCAGTACTTC.

The chain employs TRBV28 and TRBJ2-2, with TRBD2 matching 14 bases. Germline CDR1 reads MDHEN; CDR2 reads SYDVKM. CDR3 length equals 18 residues. V was clipped by 5 bases and J by 7 bases; unmatched bases: 12. The CDR3 sequence: CASSPYSGTSGSFGELFF. As DNA, the CDR3 is TGTGCCAGCAGTCCTTACTCCGGGACTAGCGGGAGTTTCGGGGAGCTGTTTTTT. The whole variable domain, filled in from reference TRBV28 and TRBJ2-2, reads DVKVTQSSRYLVKRTGEKVFLECVQDMDHENMFWYRQDPGLGLRLIYFSYDVKMKEKGDIPEGYSVSREKKERFSLILESASTNQTSMYLCASSPYSGTSGSFGELFFGEGSRLTVL.

This clonotype was found a few times. The rearrangement uses TRBV24-1 and TRBJ2-2, with 8 bases that match TRBD2. This CDR3 comprises 16 residues. Germline CDR1 reads KGHDR; CDR2 reads SFDVKD. Losses at the gene ends were 3 bases for V and 4 bases for J; bases not matched to a gene: 6. In DNA, the CDR3 is TGTGCCACCAGTGATCTGGGACTAGACGGCACCGGGGAGCTGTTTTTT. It translates to CATSDLGLDGTGELFF.

Ten or more counts support this clonotype. This rearrangement joins TRBV18 to TRBJ2-5; TRBD2 aligns across 7 bases. The CDR3 covers 15 residues. Per the germline V gene, CDR1 is KGHSH and CDR2 is LQKENI. J lost 1 base, V lost 4 bases, and 6 bases had no gene match. CDR3 in amino acids: CASSQGTNLQETQYF. As DNA, the CDR3 is TGTGCCAGCTCACAGGGGACTAATCTCCAAGAGACCCAGTACTTC.

This clonotype was recorded a few times. The chain links TRBV29-1 to TRBJ1-6; D call uncertain. Germline values: CDR1 SQVTM, CDR2 ANQGSEA. Trimming took off 7 bases at V and 3 bases at J, with 10 bases between the two ends. The CDR3 totals 13 residues. The CDR3 loop is CSARGNYNSPLHF. The CDR3 region has the DNA TGCAGCGCCCGGGGAAACTATAATTCACCCCTCCACTTT. The whole variable domain, remainder taken from reference TRBV29-1 and TRBJ1-6, is SAVISQKPSRDICQRGTSLTIQCQVDSQVTMMFWYRQQPGQSLTLIATANQGSEATYESGFVIDKFPISRPNLTFSTLTVSNMSPEDSSIYLCSARGNYNSPLHFGNGTRLTVT.

This clonotype was seen more than once but under ten times. A much larger clone lies a single base off, so this may be a read error. This rearrangement joins TRBV7-2 to TRBJ1-5; 8 bases line up with TRBD1. Germline CDR1 reads SGHTA; CDR2 reads FQGNSA. J was trimmed by 6 bases and V by 5 bases; bases with no gene match: 6. The CDR3 runs to 14 residues. CDR3 in DNA: TGTGCCAGCAGCGCGGACAGGGCTAGTCAGCCCCAGCATTTT. Encoded protein: CASSADRASQPQHF.

The count of this clonotype is one. The chain joins TRBV6-5 to TRBJ1-2; unclear D gene. V was trimmed by 4 bases and J by 8 bases, leaving 20 bases between them. CDR3 length equals 15 residues. CDR1 is MNHEY and CDR2 is SVGAGI in the germline V gene. This chain's CDR3 is CASSSLMFNQRGYTF. The CDR3 region has the DNA TGTGCCAGCAGTTCGTTAATGTTCAATCAGAGGGGCTACACCTTC.

This clonotype was recorded at least ten times. V gene TRBV6-1 combines with J gene TRBJ2-5; the D is unclear. Germline V gene sequence: CDR1 MNHNS, CDR2 SASEGT. The CDR3 is 11 residues long. Trimming removed 8 bases at V and 7 bases at J, with 11 bases between. CDR3 bases: TGTGCCAGCGTAACCTCCGGGACCCAGTACTTC. It yields the protein CASVTSGTQYF.

This clonotype came up many times. The rearrangement joins TRBV12-3 or TRBV12-4 to TRBJ1-5, with no clear D. The V end was cut by 3 bases, the J end by 4 bases, with 10 bases between. This CDR3 contains 14 residues. CDR3 amino acids: CASSFTGRNQPQHF. In nucleotides, the CDR3 is TGTGCCAGCAGTTTTACCGGACGGAATCAGCCCCAGCATTTT.

This clonotype was counted ten times or more. This sequence joins TRBV3-1 and TRBJ2-7; tentatively, D is TRBD1 (6 bases). Trimming removed 1 base at V and 8 bases at J, with 9 bases between. The length of the CDR3 is 12 residues. Germline CDR1 and CDR2: LGHDT and YNNKEL (reference sequence). CDR3 bases: TGTGCCAGCAGCCAAGCGGGGACACAGCAGTACTTC. Protein sequence: CASSQAGTQQYF.